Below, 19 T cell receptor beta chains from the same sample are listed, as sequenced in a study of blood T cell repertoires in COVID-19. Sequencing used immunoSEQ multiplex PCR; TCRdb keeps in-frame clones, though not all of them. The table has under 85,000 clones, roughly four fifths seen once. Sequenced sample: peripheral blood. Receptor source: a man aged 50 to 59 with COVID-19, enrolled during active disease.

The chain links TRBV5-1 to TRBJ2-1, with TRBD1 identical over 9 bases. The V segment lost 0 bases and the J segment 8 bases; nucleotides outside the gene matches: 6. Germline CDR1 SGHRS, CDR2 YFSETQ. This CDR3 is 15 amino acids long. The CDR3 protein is CASSLADRGIDEQFF. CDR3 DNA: TGCGCCAGCAGCTTGGCGGACAGGGGTATTGATGAGCAGTTCTTC.

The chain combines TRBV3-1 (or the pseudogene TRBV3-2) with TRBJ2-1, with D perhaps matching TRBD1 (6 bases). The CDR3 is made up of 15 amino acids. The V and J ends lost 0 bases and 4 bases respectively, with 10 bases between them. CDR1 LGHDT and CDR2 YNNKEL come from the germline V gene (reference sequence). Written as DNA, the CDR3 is TGTGCCAGCAGCCAAGACACAGGGAGATACAATGAGCAGTTCTTC. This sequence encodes CASSQDTGRYNEQFF.

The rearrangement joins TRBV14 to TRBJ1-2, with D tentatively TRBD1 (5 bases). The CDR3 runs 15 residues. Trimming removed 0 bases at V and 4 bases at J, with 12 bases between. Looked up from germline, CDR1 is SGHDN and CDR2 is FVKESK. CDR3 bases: TGTGCCAGCAGCCAAGATCCGGCAGGGTTCTATGGCTACACCTTC. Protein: CASSQDPAGFYGYTF.

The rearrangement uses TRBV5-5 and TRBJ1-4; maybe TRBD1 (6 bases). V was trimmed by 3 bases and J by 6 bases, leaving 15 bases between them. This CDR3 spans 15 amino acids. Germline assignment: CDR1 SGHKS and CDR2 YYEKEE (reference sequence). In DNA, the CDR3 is TGTGCCAGCAGCTCCACGACAGGCTCGGATGAAAAACTGTTTTTT. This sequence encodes CASSSTTGSDEKLFF. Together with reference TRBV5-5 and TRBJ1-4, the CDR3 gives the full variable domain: DAGVTQSPTHLIKTRGQQVTLRCSPISGHKSVSWYQQVLGQGPQFIFQYYEKEERGRGNFPDRFSARQFPNYSSELNVNALLLGDSALYLCASSSTTGSDEKLFFGSGTQLSVL.

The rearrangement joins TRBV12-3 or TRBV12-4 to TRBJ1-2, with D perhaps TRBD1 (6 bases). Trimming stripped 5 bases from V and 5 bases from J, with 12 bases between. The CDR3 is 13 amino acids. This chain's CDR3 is CASSTGTIYGYTF. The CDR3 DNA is TGTGCCAGCAGTACGGGGACAATATATGGCTACACCTTC.

In nucleotides, the CDR3 is TGCGCCAGCAGCCGAAAAGGTCAGGGGGGAACCTACAATGAGCAGTTCTTC. Its translation: CASSRKGQGGTYNEQFF. V gene TRBV4-3 combines with J gene TRBJ2-1; the D gene is possibly TRBD1 (7 bases). Germline V gene data show CDR1 as LGHNA and CDR2 as YSLEER. The CDR3 consists of 17 residues. V lost 4 bases and J 2 bases, leaving 18 bases between the germline ends.

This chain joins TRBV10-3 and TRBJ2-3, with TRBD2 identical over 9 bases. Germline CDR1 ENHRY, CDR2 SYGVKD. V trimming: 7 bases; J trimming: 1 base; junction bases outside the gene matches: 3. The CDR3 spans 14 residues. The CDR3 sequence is CAITRGGGTDTQYF. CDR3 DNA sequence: TGTGCCATCACGCGGGGGGGCGGCACAGATACGCAGTATTTT.

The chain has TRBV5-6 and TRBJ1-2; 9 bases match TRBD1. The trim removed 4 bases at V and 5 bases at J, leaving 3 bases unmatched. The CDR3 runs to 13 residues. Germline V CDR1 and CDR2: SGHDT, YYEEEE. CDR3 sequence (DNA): TGTGCCAGCAGCCGGGACAGGGAGTATGGCTACACCTTC. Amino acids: CASSRDREYGYTF.

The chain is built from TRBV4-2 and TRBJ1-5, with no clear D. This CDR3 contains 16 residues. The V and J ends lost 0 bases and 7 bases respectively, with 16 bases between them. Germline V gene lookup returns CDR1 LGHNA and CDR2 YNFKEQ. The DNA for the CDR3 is TGTGCCAGCAGCCAAGATTTGGGGTCCGGGAAGCAGCCCCAGCATTTT. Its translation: CASSQDLGSGKQPQHF.

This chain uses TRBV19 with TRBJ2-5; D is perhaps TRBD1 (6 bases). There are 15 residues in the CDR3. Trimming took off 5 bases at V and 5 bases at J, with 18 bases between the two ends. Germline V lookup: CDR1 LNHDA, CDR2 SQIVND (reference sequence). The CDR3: CASSSTGPSLETQYF. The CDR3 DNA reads TGTGCCAGTAGTTCCACAGGGCCCTCCCTTGAGACCCAGTACTTC.

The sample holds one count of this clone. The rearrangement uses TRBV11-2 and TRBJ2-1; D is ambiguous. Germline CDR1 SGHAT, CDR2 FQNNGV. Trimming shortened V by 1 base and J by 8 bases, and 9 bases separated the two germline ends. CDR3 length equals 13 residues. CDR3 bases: TGTGCCAGCAGCTTAGTGATGACTCATGAGCAGTTCTTC. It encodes CASSLVMTHEQFF.

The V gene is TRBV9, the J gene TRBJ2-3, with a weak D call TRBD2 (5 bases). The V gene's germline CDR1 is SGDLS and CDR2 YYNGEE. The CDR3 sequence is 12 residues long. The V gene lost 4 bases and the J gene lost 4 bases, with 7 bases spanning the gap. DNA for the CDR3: TGTGCCAGCAGCCTTAGCGCAGATACGCAGTATTTT. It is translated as CASSLSADTQYF.

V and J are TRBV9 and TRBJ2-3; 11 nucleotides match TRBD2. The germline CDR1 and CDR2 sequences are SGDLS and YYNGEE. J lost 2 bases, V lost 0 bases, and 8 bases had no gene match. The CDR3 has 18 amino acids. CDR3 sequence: CASSVVASGGPITDTQYF. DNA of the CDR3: TGTGCCAGCAGCGTAGTAGCTAGCGGGGGGCCTATCACAGATACGCAGTATTTT. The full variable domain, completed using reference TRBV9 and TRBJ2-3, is DSGVTQTPKHLITATGQRVTLRCSPRSGDLSVYWYQQSLDQGLQFLIQYYNGEERAKGNILERFSAQQFPDLHSELNLSSLELGDSALYFCASSVVASGGPITDTQYFGPGTRLTVL.

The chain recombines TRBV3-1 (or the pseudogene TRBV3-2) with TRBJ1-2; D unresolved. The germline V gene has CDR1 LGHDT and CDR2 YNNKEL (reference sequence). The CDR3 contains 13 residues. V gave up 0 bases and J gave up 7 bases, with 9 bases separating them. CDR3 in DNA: TGTGCCAGCAGCCAAGATCCCACGGGTGGCTACACCTTC. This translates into CASSQDPTGGYTF.

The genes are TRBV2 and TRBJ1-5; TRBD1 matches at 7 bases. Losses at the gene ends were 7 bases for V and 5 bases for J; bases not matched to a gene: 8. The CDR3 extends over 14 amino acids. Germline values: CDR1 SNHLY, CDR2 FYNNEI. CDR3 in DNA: TGTGCCAGCAAAATGGGACAGATATATCAGCCCCAGCATTTT. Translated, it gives CASKMGQIYQPQHF.

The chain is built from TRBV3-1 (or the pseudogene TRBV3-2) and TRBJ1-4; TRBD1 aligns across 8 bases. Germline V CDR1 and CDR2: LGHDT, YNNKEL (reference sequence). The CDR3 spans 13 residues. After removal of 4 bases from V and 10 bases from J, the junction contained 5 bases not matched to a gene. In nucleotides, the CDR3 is TGTGCCAGCAGCCCATCCGGACAGGGAAAACTGTTTTTT. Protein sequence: CASSPSGQGKLFF.

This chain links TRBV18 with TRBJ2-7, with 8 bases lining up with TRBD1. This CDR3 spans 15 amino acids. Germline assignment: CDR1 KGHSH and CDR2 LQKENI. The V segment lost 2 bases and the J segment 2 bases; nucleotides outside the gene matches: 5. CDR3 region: CASSPMDRATYEQYF. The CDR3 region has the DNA TGTGCCAGCTCACCAATGGACAGGGCCACCTACGAGCAGTACTTC.

CDR3 protein: CASSIRRGPLAKNIQYF. CDR3 in DNA: TGTGCCAGCAGCATCCGCAGGGGGCCTTTAGCCAAAAACATTCAGTACTTC. The V gene is TRBV13, the J gene TRBJ2-4; 8 positions agree with TRBD1. V was pared by 5 bases and J by 0 bases, with 9 bases of the junction left unmatched. Looked up from germline, CDR1 is PRHDT and CDR2 is FYEKMQ (reference sequence). The CDR3 runs 17 residues.

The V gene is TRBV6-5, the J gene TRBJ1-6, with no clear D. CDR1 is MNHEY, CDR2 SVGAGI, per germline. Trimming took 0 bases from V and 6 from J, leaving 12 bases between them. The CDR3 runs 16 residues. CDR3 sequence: CASSYSEGTFNSPLHF. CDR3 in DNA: TGTGCCAGCAGTTACTCTGAGGGTACCTTTAATTCACCCCTCCACTTT.